This T cell receptor (beta chain) emerged from a study of T cell repertoires in cytomegalovirus infection. TCRdb re-called the reads with MiXCR, one entry per CDR3 protein. The sample lists around 70,000 distinct CDR3 sequences, 3.5% to 4% occurring once. This clonotype was seen more than once but under ten times. Germline V CDR1 and CDR2: DFQATT, SNEGSKA (reference sequence). CDR3 size: 11 residues. The V gene lost 2 bases and the J gene lost 3 bases, with 5 bases spanning the gap. The sequence came from a human donor in good health (CMV status not recorded). Some clones in this sample may be carry-over from other donors' samples. Sequencing was carried out using PBMCs. The chain links TRBV20-1 to TRBJ2-7, with D unclear. The CDR3 bases are TGCAGTGCTAGACTCATCTACGAGCAGTACTTC. Translation: CSARLIYEQYF.